The rows below give T cell receptor beta chains drawn from one sample of a study of cytomegalovirus exposure and HLA in healthy donors. This table comes from immunoSEQ multiplex PCR, and its TCRdb copy is limited to in-frame clones, with some not included. Among some 170,000 clones listed, 8.5% to 10% were seen once. Sequenced sample: PBMCs. The receptors were gathered from a woman aged 30 to 39 in good health and CMV-seropositive. Each CDR3 is given with its conserved first and last residue. The D gene is left open where the match is weak.

>TRBD1|TRBJ2-1|TRBV5-5
CASLAGQGGYNEQFF
>TRBD2|TRBJ2-7|TRBV20-1
CSAKTSGRLYF
>.|TRBJ1-1|TRBV19
CASSGHRRTEAFF
>.|TRBJ1-2|TRBV2
CASSRQVRNGYTF
>TRBD2|TRBJ2-3|TRBV5-1
CASSPTPTSGRGDTQYF
>TRBD2|.|TRBV27
CASSHGTSGTYEQYF
>.|TRBJ2-1|TRBV29-1
CSVGQYNEQFF
>.|TRBJ1-4|TRBV4-1
CASSPLGKERGKLFF
>TRBD2|TRBJ2-7|TRBV6-5
CASRPGLAGGYEQYF
>.|TRBJ1-2|TRBV7-9
CASSLVEYGQLF
>TRBD1|TRBJ2-7|TRBV6-4
CASRTPLRDSPGYEQYF
>TRBD2|TRBJ2-7|TRBV25-1
CASSDLGTSGSYEQYF
>.|TRBJ2-2|TRBV7-2
CASVPVGAALTNTGELFF
>.|TRBJ2-2|TRBV7-2
CASRDSLNTGELFF
>TRBD1|TRBJ2-5|TRBV7-3
CASSPDRGRETQYF
>.|TRBJ2-3|TRBV5-4
CASSLARGGSPDTQYF
>.|TRBJ1-5|TRBV7-2
CASSALAGQPQHF
>TRBD1|TRBJ1-4|TRBV18
CASSPDRDEKLFF
>.|TRBJ2-7|TRBV5-1
CASSPLEGTFSPEQYF
>.|TRBJ1-2|TRBV5-6
CASSLFGDTRPDYGYTF
>.|.|TRBV7-9
CASSLEPSSYEQYF
>TRBD2|TRBJ2-1|TRBV13
CASSSHGTSVYNEQFF
>.|TRBJ1-1|TRBV18
CASSPRQMNTEAFF
>.|TRBJ1-5|TRBV15
CATREGGGNQPQHF
>TRBD2|TRBJ2-2|TRBV2
CASRTSGNSGELFF
>.|TRBJ2-7|TRBV7-6
CASSRTIAESGEQYF